This T cell receptor beta chain stems from a study of T cell responses to AZD1222 COVID-19 vaccine. Remarks on this clone: Its specificity is unknown.

General study results and limits: A mostly white British donor set with more females was recruited, and clonal diversity was possibly underestimated. With two AZD1222 doses given, Spike-specific TCR breadth and depth both rose.

Data came from immunoSEQ multiplex PCR; TCRdb stores just in-frame clones and leaves some out. This table holds 90,000 to 95,000 clones, roughly 90% found once. The ends were cut back, 2 bases at V and 6 bases at J, with 17 bases in the middle. CDR3 length: 15 amino acids. Per germline, CDR1 MNHEY and CDR2 SVGAGI. The genes are TRBV6-5 and TRBJ2-7; D possibly corresponds to TRBD2 (5 bases). This clonotype originated in an adult who received the AZD1222 COVID-19 vaccine. This material consisted of peripheral blood, taken 28 days after the second AZD1222 dose. Here the CDR3 DNA reads TGTGCCAGCAGTTACGCCTCGGCGGGTCAAAGCGAGCAGTACTTC. Amino acid sequence: CASSYASAGQSEQYF.